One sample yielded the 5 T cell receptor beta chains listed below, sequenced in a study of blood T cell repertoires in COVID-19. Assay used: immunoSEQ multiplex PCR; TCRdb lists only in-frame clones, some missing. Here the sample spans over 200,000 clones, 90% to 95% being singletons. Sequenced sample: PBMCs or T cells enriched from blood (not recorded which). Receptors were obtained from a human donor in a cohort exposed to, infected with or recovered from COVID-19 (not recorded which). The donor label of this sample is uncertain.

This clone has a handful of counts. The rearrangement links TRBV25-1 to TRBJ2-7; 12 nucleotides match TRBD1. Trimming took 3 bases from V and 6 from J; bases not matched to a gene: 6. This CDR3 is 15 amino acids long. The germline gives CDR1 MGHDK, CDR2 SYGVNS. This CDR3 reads CASSEPGQGAGEQYF. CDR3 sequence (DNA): TGTGCCAGCAGTGAGCCGGGACAGGGGGCTGGCGAGCAGTACTTC.

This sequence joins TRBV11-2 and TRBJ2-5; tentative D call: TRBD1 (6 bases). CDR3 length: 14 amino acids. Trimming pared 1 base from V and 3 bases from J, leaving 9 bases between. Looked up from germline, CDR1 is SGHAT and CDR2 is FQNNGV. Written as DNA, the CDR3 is TGTGCCAGCAGCTTAGCCCGGACAGAAGAGACCCAGTACTTC. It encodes CASSLARTEETQYF.

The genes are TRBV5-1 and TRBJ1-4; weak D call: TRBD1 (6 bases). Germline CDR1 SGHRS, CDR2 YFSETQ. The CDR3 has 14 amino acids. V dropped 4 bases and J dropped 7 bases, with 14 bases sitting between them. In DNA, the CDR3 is TGCGCCAGCAGCCCCGATAGCAGGGGTGAAAAACTGTTTTTT. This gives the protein CASSPDSRGEKLFF.

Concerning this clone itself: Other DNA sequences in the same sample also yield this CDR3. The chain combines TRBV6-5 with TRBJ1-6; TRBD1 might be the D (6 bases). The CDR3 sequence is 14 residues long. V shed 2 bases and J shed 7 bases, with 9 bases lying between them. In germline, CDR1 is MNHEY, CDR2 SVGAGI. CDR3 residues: CASSYSQGNSPLHF. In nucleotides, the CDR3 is TGTGCCAGCAGTTACAGTCAGGGGAATTCACCCCTCCACTTT.

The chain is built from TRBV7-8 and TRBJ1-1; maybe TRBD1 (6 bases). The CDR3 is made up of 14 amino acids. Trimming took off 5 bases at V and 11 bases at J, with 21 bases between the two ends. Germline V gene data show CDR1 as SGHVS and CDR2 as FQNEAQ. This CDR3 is CASSGGIGGRGAFF. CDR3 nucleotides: TGTGCCAGCAGCGGTGGGATTGGGGGTAGGGGGGCTTTCTTT.